These T cell receptor beta chains were read from a single sample in a study of cytomegalovirus exposure and HLA in healthy donors. Sequenced by immunoSEQ multiplex PCR; TCRdb stores in-frame clones only, minus some. Of under 250,000 clones listed, around 80% are singletons. Material: PBMCs. The receptors come from a woman aged 25-40 years in good health and CMV-seronegative. Both conserved end residues are part of each CDR3. The D gene is left open where the match is weak.

-,TRBV12-5,CASGLGAISSTDTQYF
TRBD1,TRBV5-1,CASSLAQGAGEKLFF
-,TRBV5-1,CASSHGYSGNTIYF
-,TRBV2,CARIRGAGNTIYF
-,TRBV6-6,CASSAQRSGANVLTF
-,TRBV18,CASSPPGGHQPQHF
TRBD1,TRBV13,CASRHRSGGAQTNEKLFF
-,TRBV2,CASSANSNQPQHF
-,TRBV5-6,CASSLTGPRTYEQYF
-,TRBV9,CASSVAGHTQYF